This TCR beta chain was captured in a study of blood T cell repertoires in COVID-19. Original data processing: The assay estimated nucleated cells by amplifying reference gene primers. Sequencing used immunoSEQ multiplex PCR; TCRdb keeps in-frame clones, though not all of them. That table gives V, J and clone size, and the DNA gave D and trimming. Here the sample spans over 400,000 clones, about 88% being singletons. V gave up 4 bases and J gave up 5 bases; unmatched junction bases: 6. Germline V CDR1 and CDR2: SGHDT, YYEEEE. The CDR3 consists of 15 residues. The V and J genes are TRBV5-6 and TRBJ1-6, with 7 bases identical to TRBD1. The origin of this receptor is a woman aged 50 to 60 with COVID-19, enrolled during active disease. Sequenced material: peripheral blood. In DNA form, the CDR3 reads TGTGCCAGCAGCGACGGGACAGACAATAATTCACCCCTCCACTTT. Protein: CASSDGTDNNSPLHF.